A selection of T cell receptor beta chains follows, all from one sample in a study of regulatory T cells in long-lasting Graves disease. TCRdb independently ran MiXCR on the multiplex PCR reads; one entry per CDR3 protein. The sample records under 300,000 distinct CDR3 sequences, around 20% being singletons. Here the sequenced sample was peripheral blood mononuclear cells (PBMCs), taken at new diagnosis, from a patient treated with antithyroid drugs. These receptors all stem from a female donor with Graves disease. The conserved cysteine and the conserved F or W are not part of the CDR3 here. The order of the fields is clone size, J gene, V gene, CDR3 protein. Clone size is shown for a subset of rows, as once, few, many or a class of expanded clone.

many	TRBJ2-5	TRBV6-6	ASSYSGQGIGETQY
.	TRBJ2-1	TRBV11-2	ASSALAISYNEQF
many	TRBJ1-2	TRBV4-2	ASSQVGEGSNYGYT
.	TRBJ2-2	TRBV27	ASSLAENTGELF
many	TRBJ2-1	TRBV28	ASSTLAGGPRSYNEQF
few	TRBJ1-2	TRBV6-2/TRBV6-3	ASSSSGEWGYT
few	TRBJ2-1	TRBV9	ASSPRLANYNEQF
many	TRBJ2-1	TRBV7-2	ASSLGLAGGHNEQF
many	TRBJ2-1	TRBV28	ASSKGRGTGKNNEQF
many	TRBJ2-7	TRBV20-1	SASQTSGSSYEQY
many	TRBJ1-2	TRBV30	AWRRTGIVSYT
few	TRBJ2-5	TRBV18	ASSPRLHRGGPRQETQY
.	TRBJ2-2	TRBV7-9	AKGPPSEELF
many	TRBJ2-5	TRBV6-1	ASSDPSDQETQY
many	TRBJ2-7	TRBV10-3	AISEKINRDRLYEQY
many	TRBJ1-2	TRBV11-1	ASSFDSGGYGYT
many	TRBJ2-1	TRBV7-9	ASSLSGRAHNEQF
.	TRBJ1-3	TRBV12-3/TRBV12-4	ASSRGDSGNTIY
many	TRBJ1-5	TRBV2	ASSGRRGIQPQH
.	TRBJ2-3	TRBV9	ASSATLSTDTQY
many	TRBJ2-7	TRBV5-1	ASSFVTGVEQY
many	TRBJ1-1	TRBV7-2	ASSSPGMNTEAF
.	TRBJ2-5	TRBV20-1	SAKTGRQETQY
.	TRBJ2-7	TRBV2	ASSEVSGSNEQY
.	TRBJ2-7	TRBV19	ASSHPGGPDEQY
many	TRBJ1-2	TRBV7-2	ASSSHRDRVGSGYT
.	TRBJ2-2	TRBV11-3	ASSLDASGGELF
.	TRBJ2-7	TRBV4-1	ASSHPGQGIHEQY
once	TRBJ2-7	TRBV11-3	ASSSSGTSTGEQY
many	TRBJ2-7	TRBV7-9	ASSPELVAASYEQY
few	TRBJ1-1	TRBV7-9	ASSHHVLNTEAF